The T cell receptor beta chain under discussion was sequenced for a study of a mutant IDH1 vaccine in newly diagnosed glioma. On the study more broadly: Patients began vaccination 4-6 weeks after radiotherapy alone, or with temozolomide cycles. Patients were pretreated with radiotherapy, temozolomide, or both, mostly both. Study-level findings and limits: Patients showed vaccine-induced immune responses at a rate of approximately 93%.

Indicated time point: week 23, last vaccination. Vaccination comprised doses that each held 300 ug of mutant IDH1 20-mer peptide, plus topical imiquimod. Donor diagnoses consisted of new WHO grade 3 or 4 IDH1-mutant, ATRX-lost astrocytomas. The repertoire was sequenced with immunoSEQ multiplex PCR; TCRdb's copy has only in-frame clones and lacks some. The data show roughly 60,000 clones, 70% to 90% seen once. Comment on this clone: Its antigen remains unknown.

The receptor's source is a man aged 25-45 years with glioma. The starting material was PBMCs, obtained from a glioma patient whose treatment included an IDH1 peptide vaccine.

CDR3 protein: CASSPKAAGSDTQYF. CDR3 bases: TGCGCCAGCAGTCCCAAGGCAGCCGGCTCAGATACGCAGTATTTT. The chain combines TRBV10-1 with TRBJ2-3, with D unresolved. Trimming cost V 5 bases and J 4 bases, with 16 bases left between them. Looked up from germline, CDR1 is WNHNN and CDR2 is SYGVQD (reference sequence). The CDR3 runs to 15 residues.